The present T cell receptor beta chain was sequenced within a study of TIL therapy for anti-PD-1-resistant metastatic lung cancer. Turning to the study itself: Patients had a median age of approximately 50 years (range about 35-80). Half of patients were current or former smokers.

The immunoSEQ assay was v3. Libraries were sequenced to roughly 2 million read pairs (survey) or roughly 4.5-6.5 million (deep). Measured with immunoSEQ multiplex PCR; TCRdb has only the in-frame clones, and not every one. The table records 36,000 or so clones, less than 85% of them present only once. The germline CDR1 and CDR2 sequences are SGHTA and FQGNSA. The CDR3 consists of 14 residues. V was clipped by 1 base and J by 7 bases, with 8 bases between them. The time point here: pre-treatment sample, taken before nivolumab and TIL therapy. This TCR came from a person between 30 and 79 years old with non-small cell lung cancer. This rearrangement joins TRBV7-2 to TRBJ1-6; D is unresolved. The starting material was blood, obtained at baseline. As DNA, the CDR3 is TGTGCCAGCAGCTTAGGGCCCGCGAATTCACCCCTCCACTTT. This encodes CASSLGPANSPLHF.